In this sample, the clone carrying this T cell receptor beta chain turned up a few times. Germline trimming cut 1 base from V and 8 bases from J; bases unmatched to any gene: 5. The CDR3 contains 15 residues. Germline V lookup: CDR1 SEHNR, CDR2 FQNEAQ (reference sequence). This sample is part of a study of response to subunit inactivated influenza vaccine. MiXCR, run by TCRdb on the RT-PCR reads, gives a single entry per CDR3 protein. The repertoire has a few hundred thousand distinct CDR3 sequences, 12% to 15% of them found once; the top ten carry approximately 12%. V gene TRBV7-9 combines with J gene TRBJ2-1, with TRBD2 matching over 10 bases. This material consisted of PBMCs from blood, taken 12 days after vaccination. The receptor's source is a man in his fifties who received an inactivated influenza vaccine. CDR3 region: CASSLGGTSVDEQFF. For the CDR3, the DNA is TGTGCCAGCAGCTTAGGTGGGACTAGCGTCGATGAGCAGTTCTTC.